The present T cell receptor beta chain was sequenced within a study of OX40 agonist ivuxolimab in advanced cancers. Study at large: One hepatocellular carcinoma and two cutaneous melanoma patients partially responded.

The protocol was immunoSEQ multiplex PCR, while the TCRdb copy is restricted to in-frame clones and leaves out a portion. This table holds around 68,000 clones, 86% found once. The sequenced sample was CD4+ or CD8+ T cells sorted from blood, obtained in a trial of the OX40 agonist ivuxolimab. The TCR comes from an adult with an advanced solid tumor such as melanoma, head and neck, liver or kidney cancer.

CDR3: CASSLIGGTGSNQPQHF. The DNA of the CDR3 is TGTGCCAGCAGCTTAATAGGGGGGACAGGCAGCAATCAGCCCCAGCATTTT. V usage is TRBV7-3 and J usage is TRBJ1-5, with 8 positions matching TRBD1. The germline CDR1 and CDR2 sequences are SGHTA and FQGTGA. The CDR3 extends over 17 amino acids. V lost 1 base to trimming and J lost 1 base; unmatched junction nucleotides: 6.